This T cell receptor (beta chain) was documented in a study of memory CD4+ T cells and cytomegalovirus serostatus. Study information: Of the healthy Belgian adults, fewer than 10 were CMV seropositive and 24 seronegative.

This table comes from immunoSEQ multiplex PCR, and its TCRdb copy is limited to in-frame clones, with some not included. The sample comprises 35,000 to 50,000 clones, 60% to 85% of which are singletons, and roughly 0.5% rests with the top ten. In the case of this clone: Its antigen is unidentified.

Single viable CD3+CD4+CD8-CD45RO+ cells were sorted as the memory CD4+ T cells. This CDR3 is built from 16 residues. V was clipped by 5 bases and J by 0 bases, with 13 bases between them. The germline V gene has CDR1 SGHVS and CDR2 FNYEAQ. Points from the study as a whole: Median bootstrapped AUC for CMV status was about 0.95 originally, 0.85 to 0.92 US-trained. CD4+ memory repertoires contained about 40% of the roughly 150 reported CMV TCRbeta sequences.

V gene TRBV7-6 combines with J gene TRBJ1-4; unclear D gene. The clonotype comes from an adult in good health and CMV-seronegative. Sequences were obtained from memory CD4+ T cells from blood. In nucleotides, the CDR3 is TGTGCCAGCAGCCTGCGGGCGGGAGCAACTAATGAAAAACTGTTTTTT. It specifies CASSLRAGATNEKLFF. Drawing the rest from reference TRBV7-6 and TRBJ1-4, the complete variable domain is GAGVSQSPRYKVTKRGQDVALRCDPISGHVSLYWYRQALGQGPEFLTYFNYEAQQDKSGLPNDRFSAERPEGSISTLTIQRTEQRDSAMYRCASSLRAGATNEKLFFGSGTQLSVL.